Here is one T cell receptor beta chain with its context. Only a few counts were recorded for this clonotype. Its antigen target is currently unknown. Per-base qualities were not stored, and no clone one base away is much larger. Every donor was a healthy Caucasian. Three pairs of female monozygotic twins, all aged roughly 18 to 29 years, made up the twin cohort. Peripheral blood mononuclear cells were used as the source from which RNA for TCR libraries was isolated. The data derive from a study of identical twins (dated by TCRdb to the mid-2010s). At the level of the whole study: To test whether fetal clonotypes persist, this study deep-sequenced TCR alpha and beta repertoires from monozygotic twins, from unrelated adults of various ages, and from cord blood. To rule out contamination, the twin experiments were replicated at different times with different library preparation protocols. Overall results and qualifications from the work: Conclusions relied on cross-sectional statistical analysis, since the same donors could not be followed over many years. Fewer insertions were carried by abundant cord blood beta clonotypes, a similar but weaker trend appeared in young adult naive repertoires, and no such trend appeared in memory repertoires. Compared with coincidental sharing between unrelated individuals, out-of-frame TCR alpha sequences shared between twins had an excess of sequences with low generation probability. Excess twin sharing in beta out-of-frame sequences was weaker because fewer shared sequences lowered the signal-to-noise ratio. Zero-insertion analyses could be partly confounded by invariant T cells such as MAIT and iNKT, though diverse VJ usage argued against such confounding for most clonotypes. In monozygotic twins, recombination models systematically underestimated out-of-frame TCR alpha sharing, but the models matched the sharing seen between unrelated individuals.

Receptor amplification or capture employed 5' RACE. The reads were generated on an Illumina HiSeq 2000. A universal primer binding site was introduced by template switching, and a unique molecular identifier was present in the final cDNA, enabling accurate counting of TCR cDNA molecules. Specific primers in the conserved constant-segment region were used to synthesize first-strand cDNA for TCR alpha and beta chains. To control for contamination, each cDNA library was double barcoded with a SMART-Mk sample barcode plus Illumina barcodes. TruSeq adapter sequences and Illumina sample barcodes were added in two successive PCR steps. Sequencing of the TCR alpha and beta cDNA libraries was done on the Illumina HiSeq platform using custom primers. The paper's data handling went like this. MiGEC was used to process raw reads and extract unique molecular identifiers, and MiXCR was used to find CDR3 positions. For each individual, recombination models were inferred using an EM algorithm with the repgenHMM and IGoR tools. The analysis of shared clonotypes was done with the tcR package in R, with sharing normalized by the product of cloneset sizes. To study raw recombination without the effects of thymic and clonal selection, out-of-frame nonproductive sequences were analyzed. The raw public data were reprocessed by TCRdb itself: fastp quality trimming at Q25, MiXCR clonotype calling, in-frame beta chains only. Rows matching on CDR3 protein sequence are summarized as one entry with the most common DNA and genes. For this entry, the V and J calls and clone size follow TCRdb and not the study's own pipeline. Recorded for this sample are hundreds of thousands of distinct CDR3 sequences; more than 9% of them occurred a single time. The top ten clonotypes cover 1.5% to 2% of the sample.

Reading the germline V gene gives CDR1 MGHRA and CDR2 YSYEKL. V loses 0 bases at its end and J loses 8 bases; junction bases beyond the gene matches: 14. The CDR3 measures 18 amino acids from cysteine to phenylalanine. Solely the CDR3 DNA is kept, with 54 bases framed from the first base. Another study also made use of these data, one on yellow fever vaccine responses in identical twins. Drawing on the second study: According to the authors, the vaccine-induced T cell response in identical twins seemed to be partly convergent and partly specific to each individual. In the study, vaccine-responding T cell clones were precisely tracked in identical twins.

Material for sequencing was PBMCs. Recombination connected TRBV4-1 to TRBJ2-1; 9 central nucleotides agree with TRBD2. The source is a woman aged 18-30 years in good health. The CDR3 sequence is CASSQDPPSGAAVYEQFF. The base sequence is TGCGCCAGCAGCCAAGACCCTCCTAGCGGGGCGGCCGTCTATGAGCAGTTCTTC.